These T cell receptor beta chains were read from a single sample in a study of response to subunit inactivated influenza vaccine. One entry per CDR3 protein results from TCRdb running MiXCR on the RT-PCR reads. The table records roughly 520,000 distinct CDR3 sequences, about 25% of them present only once. The sample consisted of CD4+ T cells sorted from PBMCs, taken around 5 days after vaccination. Every receptor here comes from a man aged 50 or older who received an inactivated influenza vaccine. The conserved cysteine and the conserved F or W are not part of the CDR3 here.

>12|TRBJ1-6|TRBV5-5
ASSPKAGDSPLH
>14|TRBJ2-2|TRBV4-1
ASSRKPGAETGELF
>14|TRBJ1-1|TRBV12-3/TRBV12-4
ASSPRFGGSRTEAF
>13|TRBJ1-5|TRBV5-1
ASRSDPMSNQPQH
>13|TRBJ2-4|TRBV7-8
ASSFSRGAGNIQY
>14|TRBJ2-1|TRBV28
ASSLPLQWFYNEQF
>12|TRBJ2-1|TRBV12-3/TRBV12-4
ASSPSGVDNEQF
>13|TRBJ1-4|TRBV7-2
ASSLEGTGVEKLF
>13|TRBJ2-7|TRBV28
ASSPSSGGRYEQY
>13|TRBJ2-6|TRBV6-1
ASSRDRSGANVLT
>11|TRBJ2-2|TRBV28
ASKTGATGELF
>11|TRBJ2-5|TRBV5-1
ASSDKGSGTQY
>7|TRBJ2-7|TRBV20-1
SPGQGID
>11|TRBJ2-1|TRBV20-1
SANRDSHNEQF
>13|TRBJ2-7|TRBV6-1
ASSPPGTGPYEQY
>13|TRBJ2-7|TRBV7-2
ASSLSAGGLNEQY